The sequence of this TCR beta chain was determined in a study of T cell responses to AZD1222 COVID-19 vaccine (dated by TCRdb to about 2021). Turning to the overall study: AZD1222 recipients whose second dose came at about 4 weeks and those whose second dose came at about 12 weeks were combined into one group, since spike-specific TCR depth and breadth did not differ between the two schedules. A total of 233 trial participants underwent TCR sequencing, of whom more than 200 had received two doses of AZD1222 and some 25 had received two doses of the MenACWY control vaccine. Trial participants were enrolled by age into subgroups of 18-55, 56-69 and 70-plus years, and about 150, 27 and 61 TCR-sequenced participants, respectively, were included in these subgroups. General findings and caveats noted by the study authors: Most participants were white British and females outnumbered males, and the authors suggested that clonal diversity may have been underestimated. A significant rise in spike-specific TCR breadth and depth was observed after two AZD1222 doses relative to day 0 and relative to MenACWY recipients. Reportedly, almost half of the unique spike-specific TCRs recognized epitopes lying outside the regions that are mutated in the B.1.351 and B.1.1.7 variants. Because no samples from the day 14 peak response were available, repertoires could be characterized only after the peak T cell response. Conclusions about previously exposed vaccinees are limited because only six or seven AZD1222 recipients were SARS-CoV-2 seropositive at baseline. The whole spike protein was spanned by vaccine-associated CD4 TCRs, and dominant responses were seen in regions 160-218 and 743-854. The 56-69-year group was small, and its depth increase did not reach significance, likely because of low power.

Points on this clone: Its antigen specificity is not known. It has no much larger one-base neighbor in the sample; base qualities were not kept.

The time point label on this specimen signifies: baseline before first vaccination. Samples from vaccinated people were obtained from the UK trials COV001 and COV002, which included a single-blind randomized controlled phase 2/3 trial of AZD1222 (ChAdOx1 nCoV-19) in healthy adults. Trial participant PBMC samples were collected at day 0 and day 28 after the second dose for TCRbeta chain sequencing. The CDR3 regions of human TCRbeta chains were analyzed by immunosequencing. The source study handled its data this way. Repertoire TCRs were matched against a reference library of SARS-CoV-2-specific TCRs generated with the MIRA antigen-specificity platform. Breadth was defined as the fraction of unique TCRs that were SARS-CoV-2-associated. Depth was defined as the fraction of total T cells that were SARS-CoV-2-associated. Each spike-specific TCR was assigned to its reactive spike region and to a CD4 or CD8 class using the MIRA data. Log10-transformed breadth and depth values were compared by one-way ANOVA with Sidak's multiple comparisons tests. The source is immuneACCESS, and TCRdb retained only in-frame sequences with V and J called. Part of the clones is not carried over; for the studies checked, unresolved V genes explain less than half of this, and the remainder is unexplained. The D gene and trimming were derived from the DNA, and the V and J assignments and clone size from that table. In this sample the table shows more than 150,000 clones, around 92% of which occur a single time. The ten largest clones take up over 9.5% of the sample.

This clonotype was sampled from an adult in good health. This specimen was peripheral blood, taken on day 0 of AZD1222 vaccination.

The DNA sequence reads TGTGCCATCAGTGAGCTGTGGTCGGGGGAGCAGCCCCAGCATTTT. Its coded protein is CAISELWSGEQPQHF. The sequence is built from TRBV10-3 and TRBJ1-5; 5 matching bases give a weak D call of TRBD1. V lost 2 bases and J lost 7 bases; the stretch between them is 15 bases long. CDR1 is given as ENHRY and CDR2 as SYGVKD, both from the germline V gene. From the cysteine through the phenylalanine, the CDR3 covers 15 amino acids. The entry retains the CDR3 DNA only, 45 bases that are in frame from base 1.